The 15 T cell receptor beta chains below come from one sample, sequenced in a study of T cells in Graves' hyperthyroidism and ophthalmopathy. Amplification of TCR beta CDR3 regions used RNA as the template. The primer set for the first-round RT-PCR of the TCR CDR3 was HTBI. Via MiXCR, TCRdb re-called the multiplex PCR reads, giving one row per CDR3 protein. Here the sample spans about 260,000 distinct CDR3 sequences, about 20% being singletons. Sequenced input: blood. These receptors originate from a man aged 25-40 years with Graves' ophthalmopathy.

This clonotype was counted at least ten times. The chain is built from TRBV5-1 and TRBJ1-5, with TRBD1 identical over 8 bases. Germline lookup yields CDR1 SGHRS and CDR2 YFSETQ. Trimming at V came to 3 bases and at J to 5 bases, leaving 4 bases not matched to a gene. There are 14 residues in the CDR3. CDR3 protein: CASSYGQGDQPQHF. The DNA for the CDR3 is TGCGCCAGCAGCTATGGACAGGGTGATCAGCCCCAGCATTTT. Full variable domain (missing parts from reference TRBV5-1 and TRBJ1-5): KAGVTQTPRYLIKTRGQQVTLSCSPISGHRSVSWYQQTPGQGLQFLFEYFSETQRNKGNFPGRFSGRQFSNSRSEMNVSTLELGDSALYLCASSYGQGDQPQHFGDGTRLSIL.

V is TRBV18 and J is TRBJ1-5; a weak D match, TRBD1 (5 bases). Looked up from germline, CDR1 is KGHSH and CDR2 is LQKENI. This CDR3 region has 15 residues. V lost 1 base and J 6 bases, leaving 13 bases between the germline ends. This chain's CDR3 is CASSPLPGPGQPQHF. CDR3 sequence (DNA): TGTGCCAGCTCACCACTACCGGGGCCAGGTCAGCCCCAGCATTTT.

This clonotype occurred many times. V gene TRBV7-2 combines with J gene TRBJ1-1; D unresolved. The CDR3 totals 14 residues. The germline V gene has CDR1 SGHTA and CDR2 FQGNSA. V was trimmed by 8 bases and J by 5 bases, leaving 18 bases between them. CDR3 coding DNA: TGTGCCAGCTCTCCATGGGGAGTGTTAACTGAAGCTTTCTTT. Translated: CASSPWGVLTEAFF.

This clonotype came up a few times. The chain is built from TRBV12-5 and TRBJ1-3, with D uncertain. V was shortened by 3 bases and J by 0 bases, with 12 bases between the two germline ends. There are 16 residues in the CDR3. The germline gives CDR1 LGHNT, CDR2 FRNRAP. CDR3 loop: CASGFPQASSGNTIYF. The CDR3 DNA sequence: TGTGCTAGTGGTTTTCCTCAGGCGTCCTCTGGAAACACCATATATTTT.

The rearrangement uses TRBV15 and TRBJ2-6; 7 bases align to TRBD1. The V gene end was trimmed by 2 bases and the J gene end by 1 base; junction bases not matched to a gene: 2. Germline V gives CDR1 LNHNV, CDR2 YYDKDF (reference sequence). CDR3 length: 16 amino acids. CDR3 amino acids: CATSRSRGSGANVLTF. Written as DNA, the CDR3 is TGTGCCACCAGCAGAAGCAGGGGGTCTGGGGCCAACGTCCTGACTTTC.

This clonotype was counted between two and nine times. This chain joins TRBV20-1 and TRBJ2-1, with 11 bases lining up with TRBD2. The J segment lost 6 bases and the V segment lost 0 bases, leaving 19 bases of the junction unmatched. This CDR3 is built from 20 residues. Germline CDR1 DFQATT, CDR2 SNEGSKA (reference sequence). The CDR3 nucleotides read TGCAGTGCTAGAGATCTGAGGACTAGCGGGTGGAAGATTATGGGCAATGAGCAGTTCTTC. Protein sequence: CSARDLRTSGWKIMGNEQFF.

This clonotype was seen many times. The V gene is TRBV2, the J gene TRBJ1-2, with 8 bases identical to TRBD1. The ends lost 6 bases at V and 2 bases at J; junction bases unmatched: 11. Germline V gene sequence: CDR1 SNHLY, CDR2 FYNNEI. The CDR3 spans 16 residues. Here the CDR3 reads CASRAQTGGPNYGYTF. The CDR3 DNA follows: TGTGCCAGCAGAGCCCAAACAGGGGGACCCAACTATGGCTACACCTTC.

V is TRBV19 and J is TRBJ2-1; perhaps D is TRBD1 or TRBD2 (5 bases each). CDR1 is LNHDA, CDR2 SQIVND, per germline (reference sequence). V was clipped by 3 bases and J by 5 bases, with 14 bases between them. This CDR3 comprises 15 residues. CDR3 loop: CASSIQPGTNNEQFF. CDR3 coding DNA: TGTGCCAGTAGTATCCAACCGGGGACCAACAATGAGCAGTTCTTC.

As concerns this clonotype: A clone one base away is much larger, so this may be a read error. The chain has TRBV2 and TRBJ2-1, with TRBD1 matching 9 bases. Trimming cost V 6 bases and J 9 bases; bases outside gene matches: 9. The CDR3 runs 14 residues. Germline V lookup: CDR1 SNHLY, CDR2 FYNNEI. CDR3 amino acids: CASRDRDRDGEQFF. DNA for the CDR3: TGTGCCAGCAGAGACCGGGACAGGGATGGTGAGCAGTTCTTC. Combining the CDR3 with reference TRBV2 and TRBJ2-1 gives the whole variable domain EPEVTQTPSHQVTQMGQEVILRCVPISNHLYFYWYRQILGQKVEFLVSFYNNEISEKSEIFDDQFSVERPDGSNFTLKIRSTKLEDSAMYFCASRDRDRDGEQFFGPGTRLTVL.

This clonotype was counted between two and nine times. A much larger clone sits a single nucleotide away, making a read error possible. V and J are TRBV18 and TRBJ2-5; possible D gene TRBD2, 5 bases. The CDR3 is made up of 13 amino acids. Germline values: CDR1 KGHSH, CDR2 LQKENI. The CDR3 DNA reads as TGTGCCAGCTCACTAGGACTGAAAGAGGCCCAGTACTTC. It specifies CASSLGLKEAQYF.

Only a few counts were recorded for this clonotype. This rearrangement joins TRBV6-1 to TRBJ2-7, with a weak D call TRBD1 (6 bases). Germline CDR1 MNHNS, CDR2 SASEGT. The CDR3 runs 15 residues. V dropped 5 bases and J dropped 1 base, with 15 bases sitting between them. The CDR3 loop reads CASSPIGRGSYEQYF. CDR3 bases: TGTGCCAGCAGTCCCATTGGCAGGGGTTCCTACGAGCAGTACTTC.

The table lists this clonotype with many counts. The chain carries TRBV5-1 and TRBJ1-2; 7 nucleotides align to TRBD1. After removal of 1 base from V and 4 bases from J, the junction contained 7 bases not matched to a gene. The CDR3 contains 15 residues. Germline V gene lookup returns CDR1 SGHRS and CDR2 YFSETQ. The CDR3 reads CASSLPGGVPYGYTF. In DNA, the CDR3 is TGCGCCAGCAGCTTGCCAGGGGGGGTTCCCTATGGCTACACCTTC. Filled out from reference TRBV5-1 and TRBJ1-2, the complete variable domain reads KAGVTQTPRYLIKTRGQQVTLSCSPISGHRSVSWYQQTPGQGLQFLFEYFSETQRNKGNFPGRFSGRQFSNSRSEMNVSTLELGDSALYLCASSLPGGVPYGYTFGSGTRLTVV.

This clonotype has only a few counts. The rearrangement uses TRBV5-1 and TRBJ2-1; D might be TRBD2 (7 bases). V lost 1 base and J lost 4, with 15 bases in between. Germline-derived CDR1 and CDR2 are SGHRS and YFSETQ. CDR3 length: 16 residues. The CDR3 spells CASSLSGGGAYNEQFF. CDR3 DNA: TGCGCCAGCAGCTTGAGTGGCGGGGGCGCTTACAATGAGCAGTTCTTC.

This clonotype was counted between two and nine times. V and J are TRBV3-1 and TRBJ1-4; D gene uncertain. The CDR3 covers 14 residues. Trimming took off 4 bases at V and 7 bases at J, with 13 bases between the two ends. Germline V gene data show CDR1 as LGHDT and CDR2 as YNNKEL (reference sequence). The CDR3 loop is CASSPTGSGEKLFF. For the CDR3, the DNA is TGTGCCAGCAGCCCGACGGGGTCGGGTGAAAAACTGTTTTTT.

This clonotype showed up just once. A much larger clone differs by one base, so this may be a read error. This chain joins TRBV2 and TRBJ2-7, with D possibly being TRBD1 (6 bases). The V end was cut by 7 bases, the J end by 9 bases, with 19 bases between. This CDR3 is built from 13 residues. Germline V lookup: CDR1 SNHLY, CDR2 FYNNEI. CDR3 bases: TGTGCCAGCAAAGGTGGACAGACGAACGGGCAGTACTTC. Amino acid sequence: CASKGGQTNGQYF.